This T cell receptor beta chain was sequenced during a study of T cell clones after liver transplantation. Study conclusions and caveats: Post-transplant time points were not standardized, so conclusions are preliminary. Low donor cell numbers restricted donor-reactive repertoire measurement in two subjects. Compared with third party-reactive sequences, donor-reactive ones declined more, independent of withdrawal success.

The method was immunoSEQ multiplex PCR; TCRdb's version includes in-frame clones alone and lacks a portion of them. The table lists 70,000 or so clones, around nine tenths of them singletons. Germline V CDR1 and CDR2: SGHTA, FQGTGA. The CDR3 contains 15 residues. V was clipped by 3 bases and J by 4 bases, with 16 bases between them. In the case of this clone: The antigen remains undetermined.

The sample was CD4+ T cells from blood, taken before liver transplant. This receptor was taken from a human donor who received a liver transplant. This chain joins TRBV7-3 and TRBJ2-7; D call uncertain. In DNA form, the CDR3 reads TGTGCCAGCAGCTTGGGCCCCGCTGAGACATACGAGCAGTACTTC. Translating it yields CASSLGPAETYEQYF.